The clone carrying this T cell receptor beta chain has just a few counts. CDR1 and CDR2 (germline): SGHRS, YFSETQ. CDR3 length: 16 residues. V dropped 0 bases and J dropped 4; count of bases not matched to a gene: 7. This entry comes from a study of spatial heterogeneity in lung cancer. The overall study: Combinations of a unique TCR and a UMI were tallied in raw reads, and on average each appeared more than ten times.

TCRdb re-called the 5' RACE reads with MiXCR, one entry per CDR3 protein. This table has about 38,000 distinct CDR3 sequences, 7.5% appearing once. Time point of the sample: sample taken at primary tumor resection. Patients with untreated early-stage non-small cell lung cancer, numbering around 71, were the donors. Whole RNA, which was extracted from tumor, nontumor lung tissue or frozen PBMC, was sequenced without any cell sorting. The receptor's source is a male donor with early-stage non-small cell lung cancer. The chain is built from TRBV5-1 and TRBJ2-3; TRBD2 aligns across 8 bases. This specimen was PBMCs, taken at surgery. CDR3 bases: TGCGCCAGCAGCTTGGATCCGGGAGGGCGGGCAGATACGCAGTATTTT. Protein product: CASSLDPGGRADTQYF.